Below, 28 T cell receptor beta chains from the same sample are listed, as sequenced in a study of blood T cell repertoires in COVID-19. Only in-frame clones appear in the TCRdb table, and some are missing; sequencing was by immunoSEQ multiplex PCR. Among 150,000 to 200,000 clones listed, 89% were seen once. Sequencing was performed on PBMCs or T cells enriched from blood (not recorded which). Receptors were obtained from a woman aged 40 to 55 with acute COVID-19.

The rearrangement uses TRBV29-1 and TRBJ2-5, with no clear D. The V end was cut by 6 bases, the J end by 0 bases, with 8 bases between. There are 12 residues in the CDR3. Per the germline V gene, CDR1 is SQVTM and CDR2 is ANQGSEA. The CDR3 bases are TGCAGCGTCGACACAAACCAAGAGACCCAGTACTTC. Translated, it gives CSVDTNQETQYF.

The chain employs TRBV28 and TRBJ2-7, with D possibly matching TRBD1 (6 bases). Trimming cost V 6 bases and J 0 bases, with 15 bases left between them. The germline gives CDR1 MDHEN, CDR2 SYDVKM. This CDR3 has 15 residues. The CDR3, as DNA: TGTGCCAGCAGCCGAGCAGGGGCTGGCTCCTACGAGCAGTACTTC. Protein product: CASSRAGAGSYEQYF.

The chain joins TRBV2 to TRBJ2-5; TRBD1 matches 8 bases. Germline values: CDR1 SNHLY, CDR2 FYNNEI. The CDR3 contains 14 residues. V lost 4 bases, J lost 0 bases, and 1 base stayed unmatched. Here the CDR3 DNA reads TGTGCCAGCAGTGGGGGACAGGACCAAGAGACCCAGTACTTC. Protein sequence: CASSGGQDQETQYF.

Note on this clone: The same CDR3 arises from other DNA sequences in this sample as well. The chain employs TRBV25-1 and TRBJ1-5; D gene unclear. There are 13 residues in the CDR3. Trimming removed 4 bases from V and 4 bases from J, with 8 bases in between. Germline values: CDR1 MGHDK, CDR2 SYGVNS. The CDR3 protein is CASSGPGNQPQHF. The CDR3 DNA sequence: TGTGCCAGCAGTGGTCCGGGGAATCAGCCCCAGCATTTT.

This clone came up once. The CDR3 DNA reads as TGTGCCAGCAGCTCTGACAGCTCGGATCGCTATGGCTACACCTTC. It yields the protein CASSSDSSDRYGYTF. The chain joins TRBV7-2 to TRBJ1-2; possible D gene TRBD1, 5 bases. Germline loops: CDR1 SGHTA, CDR2 FQGNSA. V gave up 4 bases and J gave up 4 bases, with 16 bases separating them. The CDR3 contains 15 residues. The complete variable domain, with remaining parts taken from reference TRBV7-2 and TRBJ1-2, reads GAGVSQSPSNKVTEKGKDVELRCDPISGHTALYWYRQSLGQGLEFLIYFQGNSAPDKSGLPSDRFSAERTGGSVSTLTIQRTQQEDSAVYLCASSSDSSDRYGYTFGSGTRLTVV.

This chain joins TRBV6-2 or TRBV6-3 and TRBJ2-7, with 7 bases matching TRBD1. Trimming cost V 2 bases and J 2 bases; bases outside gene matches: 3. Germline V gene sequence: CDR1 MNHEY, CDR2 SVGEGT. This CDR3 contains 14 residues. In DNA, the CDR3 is TGTGCCAGCAGTTACCCCGGGACAGCCTACGAGCAGTACTTC. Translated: CASSYPGTAYEQYF.

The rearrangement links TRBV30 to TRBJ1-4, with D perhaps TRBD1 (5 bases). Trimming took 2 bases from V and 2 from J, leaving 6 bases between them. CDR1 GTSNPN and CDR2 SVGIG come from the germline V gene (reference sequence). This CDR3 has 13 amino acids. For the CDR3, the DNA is TGTGCCTGGAGTCGGGGGACTAATGAAAAACTGTTTTTT. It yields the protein CAWSRGTNEKLFF.

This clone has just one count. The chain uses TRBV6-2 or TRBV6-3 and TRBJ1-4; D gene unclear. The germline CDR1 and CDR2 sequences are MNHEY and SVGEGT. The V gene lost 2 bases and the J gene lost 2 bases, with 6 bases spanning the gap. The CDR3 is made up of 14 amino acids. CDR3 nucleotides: TGTGCCAGCAGTTACAGGCGGACTAATGAAAAACTGTTTTTT. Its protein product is CASSYRRTNEKLFF.

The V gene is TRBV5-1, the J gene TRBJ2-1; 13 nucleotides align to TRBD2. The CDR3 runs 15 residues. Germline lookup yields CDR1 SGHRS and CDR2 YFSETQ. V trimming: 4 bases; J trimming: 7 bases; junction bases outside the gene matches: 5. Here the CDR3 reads CASSAELAGGNEQFF. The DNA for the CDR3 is TGCGCCAGCAGCGCTGAACTAGCGGGAGGGAATGAGCAGTTCTTC.

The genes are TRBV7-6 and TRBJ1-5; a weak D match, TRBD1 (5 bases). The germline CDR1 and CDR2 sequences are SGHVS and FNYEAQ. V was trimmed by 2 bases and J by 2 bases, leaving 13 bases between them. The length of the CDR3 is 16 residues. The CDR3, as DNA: TGTGCCAGCAGCTTAAGGACAAAGAAGGGCAATCAGCCCCAGCATTTT. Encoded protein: CASSLRTKKGNQPQHF.

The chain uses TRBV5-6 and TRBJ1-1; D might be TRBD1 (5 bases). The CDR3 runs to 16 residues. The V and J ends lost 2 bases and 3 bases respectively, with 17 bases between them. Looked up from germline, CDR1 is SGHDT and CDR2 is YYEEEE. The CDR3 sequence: CASSLSPQGSDTEAFF. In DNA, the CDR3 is TGTGCCAGCAGCTTAAGTCCCCAGGGATCGGACACTGAAGCTTTCTTT. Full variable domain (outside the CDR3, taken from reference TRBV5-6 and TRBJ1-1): DAGVTQSPTHLIKTRGQQVTLRCSPKSGHDTVSWYQQALGQGPQFIFQYYEEEERQRGNFPDRFSGHQFPNYSSELNVNALLLGDSALYLCASSLSPQGSDTEAFFGQGTRLTVV.

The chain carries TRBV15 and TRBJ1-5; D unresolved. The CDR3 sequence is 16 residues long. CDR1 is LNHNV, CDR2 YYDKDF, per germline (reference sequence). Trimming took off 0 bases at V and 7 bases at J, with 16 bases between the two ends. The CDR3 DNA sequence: TGTGCCACCAGCAGAGATGGATTAGGCGGAGGACAGCCCCAGCATTTT. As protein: CATSRDGLGGGQPQHF.

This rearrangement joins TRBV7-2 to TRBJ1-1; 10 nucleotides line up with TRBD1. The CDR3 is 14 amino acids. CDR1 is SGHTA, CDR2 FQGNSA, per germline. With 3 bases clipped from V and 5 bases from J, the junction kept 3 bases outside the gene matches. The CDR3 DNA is TGTGCCAGCAGCTTGGGACAGGGGCGGACTGAAGCTTTCTTT. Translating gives CASSLGQGRTEAFF.

The CDR3 loop is CASIFSGGPYEQYF. The CDR3 DNA follows: TGCGCCAGCATTTTCTCAGGGGGGCCCTACGAGCAGTACTTC. The chain carries TRBV5-1 and TRBJ2-7, with D perhaps TRBD1 (7 bases). Germline V gene sequence: CDR1 SGHRS, CDR2 YFSETQ. Deletions cut 6 bases from V and 2 bases from J, with 15 bases between. This CDR3 is 14 amino acids long. The variable domain in full, with the rest retrieved from reference TRBV5-1 and TRBJ2-7, is KAGVTQTPRYLIKTRGQQVTLSCSPISGHRSVSWYQQTPGQGLQFLFEYFSETQRNKGNFPGRFSGRQFSNSRSEMNVSTLELGDSALYLCASIFSGGPYEQYFGPGTRLTVT.

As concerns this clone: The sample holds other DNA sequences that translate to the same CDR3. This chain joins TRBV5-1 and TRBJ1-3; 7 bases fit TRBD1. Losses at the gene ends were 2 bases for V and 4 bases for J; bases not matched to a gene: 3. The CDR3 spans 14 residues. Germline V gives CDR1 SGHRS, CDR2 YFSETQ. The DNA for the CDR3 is TGCGCCAGCAGCTTAGGGACAGACGGAAACACCATATATTTT. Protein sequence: CASSLGTDGNTIYF.

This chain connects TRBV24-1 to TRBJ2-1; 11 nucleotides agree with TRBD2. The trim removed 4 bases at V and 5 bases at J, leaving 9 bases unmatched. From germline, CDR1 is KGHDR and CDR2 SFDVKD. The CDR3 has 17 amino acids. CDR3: CATSEGSGGAPDNEQFF. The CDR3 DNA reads TGTGCCACCAGTGAAGGTAGCGGGGGGGCCCCTGACAATGAGCAGTTCTTC.

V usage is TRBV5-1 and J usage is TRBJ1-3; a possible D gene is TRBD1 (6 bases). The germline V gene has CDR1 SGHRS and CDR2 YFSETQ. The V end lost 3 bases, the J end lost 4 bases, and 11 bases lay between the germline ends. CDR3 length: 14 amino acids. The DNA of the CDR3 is TGCGCCAGCAGCTCGGGGGGGCTCGGAAACACCATATATTTT. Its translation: CASSSGGLGNTIYF.

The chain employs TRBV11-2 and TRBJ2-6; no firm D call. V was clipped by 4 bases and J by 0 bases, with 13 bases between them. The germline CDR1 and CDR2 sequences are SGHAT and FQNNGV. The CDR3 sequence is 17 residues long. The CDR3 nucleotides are TGTGCCAGCAGCTCGTACCGACGGAGCTCTGGGGCCAACGTCCTGACTTTC. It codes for CASSSYRRSSGANVLTF.

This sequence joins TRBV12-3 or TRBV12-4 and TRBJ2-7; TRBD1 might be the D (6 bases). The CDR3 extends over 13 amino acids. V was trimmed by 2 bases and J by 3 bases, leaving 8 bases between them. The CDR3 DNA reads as TGTGCCAGCAGTTTAAGCAGGGGCTACGAGCAGTACTTC. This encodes CASSLSRGYEQYF.

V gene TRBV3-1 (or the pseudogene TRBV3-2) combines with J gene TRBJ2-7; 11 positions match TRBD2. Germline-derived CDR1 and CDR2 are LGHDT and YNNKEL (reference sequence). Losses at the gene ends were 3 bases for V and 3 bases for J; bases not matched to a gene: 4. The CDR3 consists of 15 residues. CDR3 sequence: CASSHAGTSGYEQYF. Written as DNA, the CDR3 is TGTGCCAGCAGCCATGCGGGGACTAGCGGCTACGAGCAGTACTTC.

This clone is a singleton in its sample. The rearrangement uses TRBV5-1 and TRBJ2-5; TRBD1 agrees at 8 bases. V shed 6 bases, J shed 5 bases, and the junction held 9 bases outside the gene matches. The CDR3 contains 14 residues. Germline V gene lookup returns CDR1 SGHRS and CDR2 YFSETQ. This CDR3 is CASTPGGATETQYF. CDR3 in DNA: TGCGCCAGCACCCCAGGGGGCGCAACGGAGACCCAGTACTTC.

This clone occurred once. The chain's CDR3 is CASSLAGANNEQFF. DNA of the CDR3: TGTGCCAGCAGCTTAGCAGGGGCTAACAATGAGCAGTTCTTC. The chain has TRBV11-2 and TRBJ2-1; a weak D match, TRBD1 (6 bases). Trimming left V 1 base short and J 5 bases short, with 9 bases between. Germline-derived CDR1 and CDR2 are SGHAT and FQNNGV. The CDR3 sequence is 14 residues long.

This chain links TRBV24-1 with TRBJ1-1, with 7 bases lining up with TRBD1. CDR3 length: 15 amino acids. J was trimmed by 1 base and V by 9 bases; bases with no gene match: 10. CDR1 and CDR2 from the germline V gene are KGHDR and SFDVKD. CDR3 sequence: CATSKGGSTNTEAFF. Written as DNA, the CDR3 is TGTGCCACCTCCAAAGGGGGCTCTACGAACACTGAAGCTTTCTTT.

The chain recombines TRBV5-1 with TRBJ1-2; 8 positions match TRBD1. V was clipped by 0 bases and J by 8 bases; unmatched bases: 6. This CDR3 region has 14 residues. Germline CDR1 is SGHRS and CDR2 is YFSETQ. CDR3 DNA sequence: TGCGCCAGCAGCTTGGCCGGACAGGGAACCGGCTACACCTTC. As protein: CASSLAGQGTGYTF.

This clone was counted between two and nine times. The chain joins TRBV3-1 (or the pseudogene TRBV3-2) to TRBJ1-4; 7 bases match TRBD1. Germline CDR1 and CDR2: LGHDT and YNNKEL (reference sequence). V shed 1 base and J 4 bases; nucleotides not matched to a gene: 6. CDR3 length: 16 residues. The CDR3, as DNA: TGTGCCAGCAGCCAAGCACCGACAGGGTTTAATGAAAAACTGTTTTTT. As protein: CASSQAPTGFNEKLFF.

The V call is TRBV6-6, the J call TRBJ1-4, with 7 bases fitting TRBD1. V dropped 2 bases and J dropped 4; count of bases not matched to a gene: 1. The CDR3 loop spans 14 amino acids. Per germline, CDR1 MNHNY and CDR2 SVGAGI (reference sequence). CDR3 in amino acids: CASSYGDSNEKLFF. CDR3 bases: TGTGCCAGCAGTTACGGGGACAGTAATGAAAAACTGTTTTTT.

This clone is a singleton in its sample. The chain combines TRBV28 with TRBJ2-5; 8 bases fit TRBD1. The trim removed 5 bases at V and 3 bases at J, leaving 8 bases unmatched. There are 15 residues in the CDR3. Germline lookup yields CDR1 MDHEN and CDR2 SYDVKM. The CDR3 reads CASSNGQGSEETQYF. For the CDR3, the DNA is TGTGCCAGCAGTAACGGACAGGGTAGTGAAGAGACCCAGTACTTC.

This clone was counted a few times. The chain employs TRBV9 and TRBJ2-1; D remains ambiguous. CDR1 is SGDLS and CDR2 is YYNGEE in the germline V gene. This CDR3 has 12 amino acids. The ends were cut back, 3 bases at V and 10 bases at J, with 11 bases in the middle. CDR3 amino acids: CASSADNWEQFF. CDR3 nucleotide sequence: TGTGCCAGCAGCGCCGACAACTGGGAGCAGTTCTTC. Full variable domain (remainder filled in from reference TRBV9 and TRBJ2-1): DSGVTQTPKHLITATGQRVTLRCSPRSGDLSVYWYQQSLDQGLQFLIQYYNGEERAKGNILERFSAQQFPDLHSELNLSSLELGDSALYFCASSADNWEQFFGPGTRLTVL.